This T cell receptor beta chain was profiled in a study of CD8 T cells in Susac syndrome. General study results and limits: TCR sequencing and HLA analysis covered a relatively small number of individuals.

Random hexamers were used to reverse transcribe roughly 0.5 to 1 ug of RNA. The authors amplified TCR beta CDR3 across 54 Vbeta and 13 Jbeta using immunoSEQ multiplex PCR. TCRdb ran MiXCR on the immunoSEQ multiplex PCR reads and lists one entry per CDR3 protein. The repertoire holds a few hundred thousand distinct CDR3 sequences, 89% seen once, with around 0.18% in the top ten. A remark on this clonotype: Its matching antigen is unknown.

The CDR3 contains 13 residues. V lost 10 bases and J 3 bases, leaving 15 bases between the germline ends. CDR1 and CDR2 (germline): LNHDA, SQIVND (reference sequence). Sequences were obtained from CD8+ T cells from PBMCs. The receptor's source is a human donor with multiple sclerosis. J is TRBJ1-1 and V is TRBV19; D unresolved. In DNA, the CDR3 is TGTGCCACCACAAGCTGGGGTGACACTGAAGCTTTCTTT. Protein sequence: CATTSWGDTEAFF. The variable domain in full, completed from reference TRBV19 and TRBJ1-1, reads DGGITQSPKYLFRKEGQNVTLSCEQNLNHDAMYWYRQDPGQGLRLIYYSQIVNDFQKGDIAEGYSVSREKKESFPLTVTSAQKNPTAFYLCATTSWGDTEAFFGQGTRLTVV.